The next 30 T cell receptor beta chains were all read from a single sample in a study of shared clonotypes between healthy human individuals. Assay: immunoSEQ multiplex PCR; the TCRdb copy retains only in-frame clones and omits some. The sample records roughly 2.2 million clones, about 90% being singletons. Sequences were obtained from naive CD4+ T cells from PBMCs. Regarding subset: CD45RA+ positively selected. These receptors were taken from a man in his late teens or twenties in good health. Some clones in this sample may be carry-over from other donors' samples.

The CDR3 DNA is TGTGCCAGCAGCCCCGGGACTGTGACCTACGAGCAGTACTTC. It is translated as CASSPGTVTYEQYF. The J gene is TRBJ2-7, the V gene TRBV7-7; D is possibly TRBD2 (6 bases). This CDR3 contains 14 residues. From germline, CDR1 is SSHAT and CDR2 FNYEAQ (reference sequence). V was shortened by 5 bases and J by 2 bases, with 13 bases between the two germline ends.

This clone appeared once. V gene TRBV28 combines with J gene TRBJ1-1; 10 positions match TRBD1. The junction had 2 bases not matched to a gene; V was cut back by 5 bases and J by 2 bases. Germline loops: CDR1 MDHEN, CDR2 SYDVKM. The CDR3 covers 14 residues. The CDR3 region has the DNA TGTGCCAGCAGTAGACAGGGGGCAAACACTGAAGCTTTCTTT. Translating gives CASSRQGANTEAFF.

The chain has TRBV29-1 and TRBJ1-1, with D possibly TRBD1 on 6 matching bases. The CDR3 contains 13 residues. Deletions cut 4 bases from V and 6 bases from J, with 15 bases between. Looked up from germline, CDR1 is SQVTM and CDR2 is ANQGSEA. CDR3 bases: TGCAGCGTTGGGTGGGGCAGGGGATCTGAAGCTTTCTTT. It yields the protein CSVGWGRGSEAFF.

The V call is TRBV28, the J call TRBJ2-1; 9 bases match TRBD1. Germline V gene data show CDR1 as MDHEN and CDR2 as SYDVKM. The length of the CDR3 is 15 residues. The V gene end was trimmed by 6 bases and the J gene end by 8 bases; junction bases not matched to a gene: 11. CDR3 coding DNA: TGTGCCAGCAGCCAGACAGGGGGGATGGGGGATGAGCAGTTCTTC. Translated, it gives CASSQTGGMGDEQFF.

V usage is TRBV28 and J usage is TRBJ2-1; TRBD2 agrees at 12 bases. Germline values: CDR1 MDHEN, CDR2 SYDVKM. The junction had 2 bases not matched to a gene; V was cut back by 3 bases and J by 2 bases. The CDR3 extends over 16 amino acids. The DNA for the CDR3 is TGTGCCAGCAGTTTCGCTAGCGGGAGGGCCTACAATGAGCAGTTCTTC. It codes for CASSFASGRAYNEQFF.

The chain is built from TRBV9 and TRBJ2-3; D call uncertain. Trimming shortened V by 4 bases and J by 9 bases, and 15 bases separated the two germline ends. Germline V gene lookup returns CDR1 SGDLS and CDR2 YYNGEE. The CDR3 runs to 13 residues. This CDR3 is CASSPSPTPTQYF. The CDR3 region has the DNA TGTGCCAGCAGCCCGAGCCCAACCCCCACGCAGTATTTT. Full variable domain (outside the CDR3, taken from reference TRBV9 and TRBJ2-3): DSGVTQTPKHLITATGQRVTLRCSPRSGDLSVYWYQQSLDQGLQFLIQYYNGEERAKGNILERFSAQQFPDLHSELNLSSLELGDSALYFCASSPSPTPTQYFGPGTRLTVL.

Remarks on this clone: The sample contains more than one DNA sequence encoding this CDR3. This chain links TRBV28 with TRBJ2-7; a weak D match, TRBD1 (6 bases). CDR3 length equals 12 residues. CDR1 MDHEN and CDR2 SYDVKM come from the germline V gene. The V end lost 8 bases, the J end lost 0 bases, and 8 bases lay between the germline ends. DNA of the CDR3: TGTGCCAGCTTCAGGGGCTCCTACGAGCAGTACTTC. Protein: CASFRGSYEQYF.

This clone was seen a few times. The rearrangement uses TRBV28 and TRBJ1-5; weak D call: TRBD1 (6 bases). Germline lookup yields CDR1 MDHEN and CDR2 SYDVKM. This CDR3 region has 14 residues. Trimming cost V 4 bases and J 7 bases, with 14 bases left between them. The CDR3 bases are TGTGCCAGCAGTTCGACAGGTTCTAAGCAGCCCCAGCATTTT. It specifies CASSSTGSKQPQHF. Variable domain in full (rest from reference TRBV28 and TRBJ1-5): DVKVTQSSRYLVKRTGEKVFLECVQDMDHENMFWYRQDPGLGLRLIYFSYDVKMKEKGDIPEGYSVSREKKERFSLILESASTNQTSMYLCASSSTGSKQPQHFGDGTRLSIL.

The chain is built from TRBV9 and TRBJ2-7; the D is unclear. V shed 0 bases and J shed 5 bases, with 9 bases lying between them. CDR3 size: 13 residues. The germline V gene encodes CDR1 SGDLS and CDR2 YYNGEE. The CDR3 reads CASSVAPFNEQYF. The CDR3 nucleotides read TGTGCCAGCAGCGTAGCTCCTTTCAACGAGCAGTACTTC.

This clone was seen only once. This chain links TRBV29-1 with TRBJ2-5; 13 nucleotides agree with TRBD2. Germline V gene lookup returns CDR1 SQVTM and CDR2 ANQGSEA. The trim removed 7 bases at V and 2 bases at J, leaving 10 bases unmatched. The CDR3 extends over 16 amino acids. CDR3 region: CSGTGLAGRGQETQYF. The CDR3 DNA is TGCAGCGGCACGGGACTAGCGGGAAGGGGGCAAGAGACCCAGTACTTC.

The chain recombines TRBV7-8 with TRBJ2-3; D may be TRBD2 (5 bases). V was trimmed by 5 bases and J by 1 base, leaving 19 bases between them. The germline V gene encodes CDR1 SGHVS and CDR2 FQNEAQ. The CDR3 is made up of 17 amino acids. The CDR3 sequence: CASSVSPGAGGTDTQYF. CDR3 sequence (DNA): TGTGCCAGCAGCGTCTCCCCGGGTGCGGGTGGCACAGATACGCAGTATTTT.

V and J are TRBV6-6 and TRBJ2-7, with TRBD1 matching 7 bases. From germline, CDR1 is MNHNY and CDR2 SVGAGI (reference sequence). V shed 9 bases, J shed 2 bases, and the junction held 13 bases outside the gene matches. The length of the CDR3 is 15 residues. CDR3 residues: CASMRIPGQPYEQYF. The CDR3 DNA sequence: TGTGCCAGTATGCGAATACCGGGACAGCCCTACGAGCAGTACTTC.

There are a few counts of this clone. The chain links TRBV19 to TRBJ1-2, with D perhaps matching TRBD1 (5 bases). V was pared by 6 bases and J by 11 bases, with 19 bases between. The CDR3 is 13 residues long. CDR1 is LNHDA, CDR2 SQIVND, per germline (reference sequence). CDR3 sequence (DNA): TGTGCCAGTAGCCCCTCGCCCGGGACGGGATACACCTTC. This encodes CASSPSPGTGYTF.

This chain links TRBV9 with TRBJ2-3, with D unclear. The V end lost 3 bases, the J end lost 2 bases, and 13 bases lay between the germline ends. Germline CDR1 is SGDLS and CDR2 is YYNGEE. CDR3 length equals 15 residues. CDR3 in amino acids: CASSARAPDTDTQYF. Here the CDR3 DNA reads TGTGCCAGCAGCGCACGCGCCCCAGACACAGATACGCAGTATTTT.

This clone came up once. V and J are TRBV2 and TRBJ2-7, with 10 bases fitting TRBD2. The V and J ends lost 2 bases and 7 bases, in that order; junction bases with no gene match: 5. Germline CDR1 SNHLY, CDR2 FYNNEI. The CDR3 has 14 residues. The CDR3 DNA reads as TGTGCCAGCAGTGAACTAGCGGGAGCCTGGGAGCAGTACTTC. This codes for CASSELAGAWEQYF.

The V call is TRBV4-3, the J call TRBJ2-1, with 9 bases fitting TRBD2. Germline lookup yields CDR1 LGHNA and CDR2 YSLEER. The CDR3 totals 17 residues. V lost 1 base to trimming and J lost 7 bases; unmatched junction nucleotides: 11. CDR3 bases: TGCGCCAGCAGCCAAGTTCGAGCGGCTAGCGGGATAAATGAGCAGTTCTTC. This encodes CASSQVRAASGINEQFF.

CDR3 loop: CAISGQPYNEQFF. The CDR3, as DNA: TGTGCCATCTCGGGACAGCCCTACAATGAGCAGTTCTTC. The V call is TRBV10-3, the J call TRBJ2-1, with 7 bases fitting TRBD1. Germline trimming cut 8 bases from V and 2 bases from J; bases unmatched to any gene: 3. The germline CDR1 and CDR2 sequences are ENHRY and SYGVKD. The CDR3 contains 13 residues.

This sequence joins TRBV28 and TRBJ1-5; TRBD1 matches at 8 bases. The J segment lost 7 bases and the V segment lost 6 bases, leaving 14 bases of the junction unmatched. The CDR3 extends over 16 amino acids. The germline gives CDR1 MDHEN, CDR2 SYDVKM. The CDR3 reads CASSNLGQGGGQPQHF. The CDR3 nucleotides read TGTGCCAGCAGCAATCTTGGACAGGGCGGAGGGCAGCCCCAGCATTTT.

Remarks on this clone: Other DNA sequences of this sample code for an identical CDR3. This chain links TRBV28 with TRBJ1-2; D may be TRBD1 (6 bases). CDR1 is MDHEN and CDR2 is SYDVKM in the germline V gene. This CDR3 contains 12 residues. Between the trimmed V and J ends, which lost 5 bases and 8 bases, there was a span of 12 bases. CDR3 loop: CASSGAGVGYTF. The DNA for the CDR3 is TGTGCCAGCAGTGGAGCAGGGGTGGGCTACACCTTC.

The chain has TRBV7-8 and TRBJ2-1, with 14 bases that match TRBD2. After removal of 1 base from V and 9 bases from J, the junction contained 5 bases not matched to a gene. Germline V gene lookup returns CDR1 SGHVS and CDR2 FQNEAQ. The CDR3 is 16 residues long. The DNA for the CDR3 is TGTGCCAGCAGCTTAGGACTAGCGGGAGGGCCTGGTGAGCAGTTCTTC. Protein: CASSLGLAGGPGEQFF.

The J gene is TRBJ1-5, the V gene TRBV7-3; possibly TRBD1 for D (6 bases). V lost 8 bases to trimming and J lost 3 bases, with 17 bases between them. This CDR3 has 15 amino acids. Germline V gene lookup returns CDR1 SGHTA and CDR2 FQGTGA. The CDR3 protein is CASAPGGGPNQPQHF. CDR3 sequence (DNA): TGTGCCAGCGCCCCCGGGGGGGGGCCCAATCAGCCCCAGCATTTT.

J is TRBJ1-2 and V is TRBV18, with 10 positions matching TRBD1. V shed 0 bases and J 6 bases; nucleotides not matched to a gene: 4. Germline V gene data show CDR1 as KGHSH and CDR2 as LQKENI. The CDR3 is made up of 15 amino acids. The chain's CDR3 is CASSPPRGTGDGYTF. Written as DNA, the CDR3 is TGTGCCAGCTCACCACCTAGAGGGACAGGGGATGGCTACACCTTC.

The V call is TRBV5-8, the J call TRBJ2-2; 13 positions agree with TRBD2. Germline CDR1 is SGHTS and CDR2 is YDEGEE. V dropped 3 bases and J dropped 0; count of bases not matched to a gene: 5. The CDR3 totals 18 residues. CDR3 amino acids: CASSSRTSGRANTGELFF. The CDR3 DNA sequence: TGTGCCAGCAGCTCTAGGACTAGCGGGAGAGCGAACACCGGGGAGCTGTTTTTT.

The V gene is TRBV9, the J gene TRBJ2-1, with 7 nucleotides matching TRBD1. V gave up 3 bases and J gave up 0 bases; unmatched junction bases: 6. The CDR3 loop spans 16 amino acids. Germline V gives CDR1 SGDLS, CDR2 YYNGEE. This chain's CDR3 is CASSARRDSSYNEQFF. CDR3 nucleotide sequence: TGTGCCAGCAGCGCCCGCCGGGACAGCTCCTACAATGAGCAGTTCTTC.

CDR3: CASSIEPSGRFNEQFF. DNA for the CDR3: TGCGCCAGCAGCATCGAACCTAGCGGGAGGTTCAATGAGCAGTTCTTC. The gene calls are TRBV5-1 and TRBJ2-1; 11 bases agree with TRBD2. The V and J ends lost 4 bases and 6 bases, in that order; junction bases with no gene match: 9. Germline CDR1 and CDR2: SGHRS and YFSETQ. The CDR3 spans 16 residues.

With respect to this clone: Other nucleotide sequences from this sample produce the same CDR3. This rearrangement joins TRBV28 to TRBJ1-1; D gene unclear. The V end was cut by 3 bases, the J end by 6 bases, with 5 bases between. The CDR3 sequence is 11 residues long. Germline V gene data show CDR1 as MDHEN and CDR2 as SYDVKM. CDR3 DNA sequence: TGTGCCAGCAGTTTGGAGGCTGAAGCTTTCTTT. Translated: CASSLEAEAFF.

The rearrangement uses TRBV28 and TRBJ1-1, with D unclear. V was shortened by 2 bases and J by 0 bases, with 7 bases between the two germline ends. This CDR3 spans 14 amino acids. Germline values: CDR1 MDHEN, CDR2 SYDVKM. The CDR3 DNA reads TGTGCCAGCAGTTTAATGGCGGTGAACACTGAAGCTTTCTTT. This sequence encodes CASSLMAVNTEAFF.

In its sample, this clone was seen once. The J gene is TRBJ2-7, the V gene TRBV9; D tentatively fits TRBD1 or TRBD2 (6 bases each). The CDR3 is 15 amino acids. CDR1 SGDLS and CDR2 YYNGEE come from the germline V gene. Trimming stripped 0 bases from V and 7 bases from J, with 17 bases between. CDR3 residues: CASSVEGGLASEQYF. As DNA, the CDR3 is TGTGCCAGCAGCGTAGAGGGGGGCCTAGCTTCTGAGCAGTACTTC.

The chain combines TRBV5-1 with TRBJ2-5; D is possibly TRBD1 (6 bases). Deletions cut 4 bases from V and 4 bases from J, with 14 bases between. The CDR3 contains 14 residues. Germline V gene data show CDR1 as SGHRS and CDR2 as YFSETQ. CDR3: CASSQGSGSETQYF. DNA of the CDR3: TGCGCCAGCAGCCAGGGGAGCGGATCAGAGACCCAGTACTTC.

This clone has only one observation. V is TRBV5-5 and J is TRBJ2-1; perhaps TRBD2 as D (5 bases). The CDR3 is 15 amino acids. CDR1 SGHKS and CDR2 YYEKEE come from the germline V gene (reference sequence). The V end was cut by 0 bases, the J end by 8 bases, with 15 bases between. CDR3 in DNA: TGTGCCAGCAGCTTGGTCCGAGGCTGGGGAGATGAGCAGTTCTTC. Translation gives CASSLVRGWGDEQFF.